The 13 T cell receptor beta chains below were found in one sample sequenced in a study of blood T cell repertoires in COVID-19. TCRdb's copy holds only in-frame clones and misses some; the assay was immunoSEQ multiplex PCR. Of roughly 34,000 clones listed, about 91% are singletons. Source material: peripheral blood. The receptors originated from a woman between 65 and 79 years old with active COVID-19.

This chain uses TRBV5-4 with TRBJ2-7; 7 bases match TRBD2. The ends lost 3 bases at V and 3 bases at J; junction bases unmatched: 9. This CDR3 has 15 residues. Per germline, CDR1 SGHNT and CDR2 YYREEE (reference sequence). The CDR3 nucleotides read TGTGCCAGCAGCTCATCGGCAGCGGGGCTCTACGAGCAGTACTTC. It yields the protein CASSSSAAGLYEQYF.

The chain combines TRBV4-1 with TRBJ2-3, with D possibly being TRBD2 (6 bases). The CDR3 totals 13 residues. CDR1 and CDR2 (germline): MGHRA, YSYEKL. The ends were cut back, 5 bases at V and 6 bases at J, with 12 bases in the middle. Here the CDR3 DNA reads TGCGCCAGCAGCGAACAGCGGGCTGATACGCAGTATTTT. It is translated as CASSEQRADTQYF.

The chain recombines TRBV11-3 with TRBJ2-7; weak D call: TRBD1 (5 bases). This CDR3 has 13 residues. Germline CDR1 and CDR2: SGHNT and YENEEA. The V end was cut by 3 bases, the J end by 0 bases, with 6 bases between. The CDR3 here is CASSLTVSYEQYF. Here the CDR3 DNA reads TGTGCCAGCAGCTTGACAGTCTCCTACGAGCAGTACTTC. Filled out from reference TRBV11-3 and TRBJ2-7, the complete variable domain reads EAGVVQSPRYKIIEKKQPVAFWCNPISGHNTLYWYLQNLGQGPELLIRYENEEAVDDSQLPKDRFSAERLKGVDSTLKIQPAELGDSAVYLCASSLTVSYEQYFGPGTRLTVT.

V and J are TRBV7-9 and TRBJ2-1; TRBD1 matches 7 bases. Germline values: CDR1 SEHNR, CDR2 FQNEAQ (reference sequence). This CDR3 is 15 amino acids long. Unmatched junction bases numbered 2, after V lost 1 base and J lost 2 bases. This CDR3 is CASSLGQGAYNEQFF. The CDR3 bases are TGTGCCAGCAGCTTAGGACAGGGAGCCTACAATGAGCAGTTCTTC.

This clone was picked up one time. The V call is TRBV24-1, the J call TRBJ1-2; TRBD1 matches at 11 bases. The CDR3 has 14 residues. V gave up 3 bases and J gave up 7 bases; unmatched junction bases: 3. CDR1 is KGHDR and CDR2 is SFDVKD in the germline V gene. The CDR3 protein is CATSDQDRGLGYTF. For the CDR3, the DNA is TGTGCCACCAGTGATCAGGACAGGGGGCTTGGCTACACCTTC.

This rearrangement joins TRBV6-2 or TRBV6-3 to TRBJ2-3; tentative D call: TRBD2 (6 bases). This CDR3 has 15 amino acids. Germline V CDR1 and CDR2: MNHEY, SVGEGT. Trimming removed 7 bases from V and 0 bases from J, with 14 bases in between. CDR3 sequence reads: CASTPSGGSTDTQYF. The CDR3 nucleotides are TGTGCCAGCACCCCTTCTGGGGGGAGCACAGATACGCAGTATTTT.

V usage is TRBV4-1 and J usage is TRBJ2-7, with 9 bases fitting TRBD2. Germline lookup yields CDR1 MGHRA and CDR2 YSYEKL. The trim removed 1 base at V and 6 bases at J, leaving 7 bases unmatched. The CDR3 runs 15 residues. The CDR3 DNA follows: TGCGCCAGCAGCCAAGCGGGAGCGGGGGGTTTCGAGCAGTACTTC. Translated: CASSQAGAGGFEQYF.

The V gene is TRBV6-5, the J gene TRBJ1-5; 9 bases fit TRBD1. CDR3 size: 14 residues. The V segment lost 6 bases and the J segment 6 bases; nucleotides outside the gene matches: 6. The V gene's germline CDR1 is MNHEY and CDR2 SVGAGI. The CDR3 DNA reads TGTGCCAGCAGCACACAGGGGGCCAGTCAGCCCCAGCATTTT. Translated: CASSTQGASQPQHF.

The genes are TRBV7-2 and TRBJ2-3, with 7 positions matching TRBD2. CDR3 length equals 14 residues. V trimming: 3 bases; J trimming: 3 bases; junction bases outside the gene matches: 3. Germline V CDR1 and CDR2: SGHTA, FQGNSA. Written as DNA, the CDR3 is TGTGCCAGCAGCTTCAGCGGGGTTACAGATACGCAGTATTTT. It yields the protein CASSFSGVTDTQYF.

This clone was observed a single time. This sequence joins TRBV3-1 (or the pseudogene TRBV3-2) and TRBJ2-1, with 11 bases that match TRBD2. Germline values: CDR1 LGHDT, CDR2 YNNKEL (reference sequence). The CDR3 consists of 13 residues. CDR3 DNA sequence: TGTGCAGTCTTAGCGGGGGGGCGCAATGAGCAGTTCTTC. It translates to CAVLAGGRNEQFF.

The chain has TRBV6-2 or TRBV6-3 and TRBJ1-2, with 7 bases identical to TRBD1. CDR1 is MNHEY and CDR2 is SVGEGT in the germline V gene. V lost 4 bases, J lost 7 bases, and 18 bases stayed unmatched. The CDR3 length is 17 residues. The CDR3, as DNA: TGTGCCAGCAGTTCCAAACAGGGGAGGAACCCCTTTCTTGGCTACACCTTC. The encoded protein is CASSSKQGRNPFLGYTF.

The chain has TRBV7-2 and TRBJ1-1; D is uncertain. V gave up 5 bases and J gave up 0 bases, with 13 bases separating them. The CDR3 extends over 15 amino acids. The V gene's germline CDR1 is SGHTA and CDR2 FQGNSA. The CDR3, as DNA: TGTGCCAGCAGCCCGACGGGAGTAATGAACACTGAAGCTTTCTTT. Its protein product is CASSPTGVMNTEAFF.

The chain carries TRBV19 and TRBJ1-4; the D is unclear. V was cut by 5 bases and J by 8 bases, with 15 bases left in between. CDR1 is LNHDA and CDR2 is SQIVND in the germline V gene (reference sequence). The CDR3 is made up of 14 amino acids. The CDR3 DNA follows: TGTGCCAGTAGTGTGGGGAGCGGGAGCGAAAAACTGTTTTTT. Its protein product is CASSVGSGSEKLFF.